Given below is one TCR beta chain in context. What it binds is unknown. This specimen comes from a study of cytomegalovirus exposure and HLA in healthy donors. The overall study: From donors who were HLA-typed, an early data release held around 80 million unique TCRs.

Study observations and caveats: Within the data, a cluster of highly shared sequence variants was likely a sequencing artifact. In a later analysis, at a false discovery rate of 0.05, about 16,000 TCR beta sequences matched HLA alleles.

The PCR employed 60 Vbeta primers together with 13 Jbeta primers. Clones were sequenced by immunoSEQ multiplex PCR, and TCRdb holds only the in-frame ones, with some missing. The repertoire includes about 130,000 clones, 77% of them detected once, and 4% to 5% sits in the top ten. V was pared by 3 bases and J by 11 bases, with 6 bases of the junction left unmatched. Germline V CDR1 and CDR2: SGHVS, FQNEAQ. This CDR3 has 12 amino acids. Sequencing was performed on PBMCs. The chain employs TRBV7-8 and TRBJ1-1, with TRBD1 matching 7 bases. This receptor was taken from a male donor in good health and CMV-seropositive. The CDR3 DNA reads TGTGCCAGCAGCTTGACGGACAGGCAGGCTTTCTTT. Protein product: CASSLTDRQAFF.